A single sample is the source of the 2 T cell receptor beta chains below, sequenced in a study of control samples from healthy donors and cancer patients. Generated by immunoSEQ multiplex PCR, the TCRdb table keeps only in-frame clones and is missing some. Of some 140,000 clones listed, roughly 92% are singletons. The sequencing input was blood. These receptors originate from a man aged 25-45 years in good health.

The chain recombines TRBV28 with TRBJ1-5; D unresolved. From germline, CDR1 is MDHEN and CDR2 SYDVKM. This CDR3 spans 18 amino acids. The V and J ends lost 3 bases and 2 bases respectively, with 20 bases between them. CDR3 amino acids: CASSFGFRKGRGNQPQHF. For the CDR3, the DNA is TGTGCCAGCAGTTTTGGGTTTAGGAAAGGGAGAGGCAATCAGCCCCAGCATTTT. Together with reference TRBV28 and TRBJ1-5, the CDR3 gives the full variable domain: DVKVTQSSRYLVKRTGEKVFLECVQDMDHENMFWYRQDPGLGLRLIYFSYDVKMKEKGDIPEGYSVSREKKERFSLILESASTNQTSMYLCASSFGFRKGRGNQPQHFGDGTRLSIL.

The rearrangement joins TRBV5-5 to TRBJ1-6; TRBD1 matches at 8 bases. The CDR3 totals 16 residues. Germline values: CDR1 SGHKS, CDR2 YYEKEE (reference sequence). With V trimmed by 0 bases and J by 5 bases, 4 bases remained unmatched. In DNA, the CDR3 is TGTGCCAGCAGCTTGGCCTGGACAGGGAATAATTCACCCCTCCACTTT. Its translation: CASSLAWTGNNSPLHF.